This passage covers 27 T cell receptor beta chains from one sample sequenced in a study of T cell responses to AZD1222 COVID-19 vaccine (dated by TCRdb to the early 2020s). Libraries came from the immunoSEQ multiplex PCR assay. TCRdb's version of the immuneACCESS table is confined to in-frame rearrangements and falls short of the full clone set. An unresolved V gene accounts for under half of the shortfall where checked; the remainder is of unknown origin. The sample table lists 60,000 to 95,000 clones, roughly 84% of them with a count of one. In total, the top ten clones hold about 17% of the sample. The sample's time point label, decoded: about 28 days (+/-7) after the second vaccine dose. The specimen comprised peripheral blood, sampled 28 days after the second AZD1222 dose. These receptors were taken from an adult who received the AZD1222 COVID-19 vaccine.

The chain couples TRBV3-1 (or the pseudogene TRBV3-2) to TRBJ2-3, with a tentative D call TRBD2 (5 bases). The V end lost 3 bases, the J end lost 6 bases, and 22 bases lay between the germline ends. Germline CDR1 and CDR2: LGHDT and YNNKEL (reference sequence). The CDR3 is made up of 17 amino acids. The CDR3 is CASSHRGLDPYADTQYF. DNA for the CDR3: TGTGCCAGCAGCCACCGTGGACTGGATCCCTATGCGGATACGCAGTATTTT.

Only one count was recorded for this clone. V usage is TRBV12-3 or TRBV12-4 and J usage is TRBJ2-3; no clear D. The CDR3 is 11 residues long. V lost 6 bases to trimming and J lost 2 bases, with 3 bases between them. The CDR3 is CASSNTDTQYF. Written as DNA, the CDR3 is TGTGCCAGCAGCAACACAGATACGCAGTATTTT.

The V call is TRBV6-2 or TRBV6-3, the J call TRBJ1-1; TRBD1 is a possible D gene (6 bases). Germline lookup yields CDR1 MNHEY and CDR2 SVGEGT. The V end lost 6 bases, the J end lost 5 bases, and 10 bases lay between the germline ends. The length of the CDR3 is 12 residues. The CDR3 reads CASSNTGTEAFF. DNA for the CDR3: TGTGCCAGCAGCAATACAGGGACTGAAGCTTTCTTT.

The chain is built from TRBV4-3 and TRBJ2-2, with D perhaps given as TRBD1 or TRBD2 (5 bases each). The germline V gene has CDR1 LGHNA and CDR2 YSLEER. V dropped 8 bases and J dropped 5 bases, with 12 bases sitting between them. The CDR3 has 13 amino acids. CDR3 sequence reads: CASAPGATGELFF. In DNA, the CDR3 is TGCGCCAGCGCGCCCGGGGCGACCGGGGAGCTGTTTTTT.

This chain's CDR3 is CASSLGDRPNNEKLFF. The DNA for the CDR3 is TGCGCCAGCAGCTTGGGAGACAGGCCTAATAATGAAAAACTGTTTTTT. The genes are TRBV5-1 and TRBJ1-4; TRBD1 might be the D (6 bases). The CDR3 has 16 amino acids. CDR1 and CDR2 from the germline V gene are SGHRS and YFSETQ. Deletions cut 0 bases from V and 4 bases from J, with 13 bases between. Together with reference TRBV5-1 and TRBJ1-4, the CDR3 gives the full variable domain: KAGVTQTPRYLIKTRGQQVTLSCSPISGHRSVSWYQQTPGQGLQFLFEYFSETQRNKGNFPGRFSGRQFSNSRSEMNVSTLELGDSALYLCASSLGDRPNNEKLFFGSGTQLSVL.

The genes are TRBV9 and TRBJ2-6; 8 bases are shared with TRBD1. The CDR3 extends over 20 amino acids. J was trimmed by 0 bases and V by 1 base; bases with no gene match: 12. Germline CDR1 and CDR2: SGDLS and YYNGEE. CDR3 loop: CASSVNPITGGPSGANVLTF. CDR3 coding DNA: TGTGCCAGCAGCGTAAACCCCATTACAGGGGGGCCCTCTGGGGCCAACGTCCTGACTTTC.

V gene TRBV6-5 combines with J gene TRBJ1-1; 9 bases align to TRBD1. J was trimmed by 5 bases and V by 6 bases; bases with no gene match: 7. The CDR3 runs 14 residues. Germline V gene lookup returns CDR1 MNHEY and CDR2 SVGAGI. This chain's CDR3 is CASRPQGAWTEAFF. CDR3 DNA sequence: TGTGCCAGCAGACCACAGGGGGCTTGGACTGAAGCTTTCTTT.

The chain has TRBV6-5 and TRBJ1-5; D gene ambiguous. Trimming removed 6 bases from V and 8 bases from J, with 14 bases in between. The CDR3 is made up of 13 amino acids. The germline V gene has CDR1 MNHEY and CDR2 SVGAGI. For the CDR3, the DNA is TGTGCCAGCAGAAGGAGGGCTGATGAGCCCCAGCATTTT. It encodes CASRRRADEPQHF.

The sample holds one count of this clone. This rearrangement joins TRBV4-3 to TRBJ2-7; D call uncertain. Looked up from germline, CDR1 is LGHNA and CDR2 is YSLEER. V was cut by 4 bases and J by 4 bases, with 11 bases left in between. The length of the CDR3 is 13 residues. CDR3 sequence reads: CASSRAGGYEQYF. The CDR3 DNA is TGCGCCAGCAGCCGGGCAGGTGGGTACGAGCAGTACTTC.

The J gene is TRBJ2-3, the V gene TRBV4-2; 8 bases match TRBD1. The CDR3 extends over 17 amino acids. Trimming took 3 bases from V and 7 from J; bases not matched to a gene: 15. Germline V CDR1 and CDR2: LGHNA, YNFKEQ. The CDR3 DNA reads as TGTGCCAGCAGCCAGGAGGACAGGGCCCGGGGACGGAATACGCAGTATTTT. Protein sequence: CASSQEDRARGRNTQYF.

The V gene is TRBV6-4, the J gene TRBJ2-3; TRBD2 aligns across 13 bases. V trimming: 2 bases; J trimming: 1 base; junction bases outside the gene matches: 0. CDR3 length equals 16 residues. CDR1 is MRHNA and CDR2 is SNTAGT in the germline V gene. CDR3 amino acids: CASSDGLAGGTDTQYF. The CDR3 DNA sequence: TGTGCCAGCAGTGACGGACTAGCGGGGGGCACAGATACGCAGTATTTT.

The CDR3 sequence is CAISDPWTSGGLSYEQYF. In DNA, the CDR3 is TGTGCCATCAGTGACCCGTGGACTAGCGGGGGCCTCTCCTACGAGCAGTACTTC. The chain carries TRBV10-3 and TRBJ2-7; TRBD2 matches at 13 bases. Germline V gene lookup returns CDR1 ENHRY and CDR2 SYGVKD. J gave up 0 bases and V 3 bases, and 8 bases lay outside the gene matches. The CDR3 covers 18 residues.

J is TRBJ1-2 and V is TRBV19; D is unresolved. The CDR3 consists of 11 residues. Looked up from germline, CDR1 is LNHDA and CDR2 is SQIVND (reference sequence). V gave up 6 bases and J gave up 5 bases, with 7 bases separating them. This chain's CDR3 is CASRGSYGYTF. Here the CDR3 DNA reads TGTGCCAGTAGAGGATCGTATGGCTACACCTTC. Complete variable domain (other parts from reference TRBV19 and TRBJ1-2): DGGITQSPKYLFRKEGQNVTLSCEQNLNHDAMYWYRQDPGQGLRLIYYSQIVNDFQKGDIAEGYSVSREKKESFPLTVTSAQKNPTAFYLCASRGSYGYTFGSGTRLTVV.

This clone showed up just a few times. The chain employs TRBV9 and TRBJ2-1, with D maybe TRBD2 (5 bases). CDR1 SGDLS and CDR2 YYNGEE come from the germline V gene. V was clipped by 1 base and J by 5 bases, with 7 bases between them. The CDR3 has 13 residues. CDR3: CASSVRGNNEQFF. The CDR3 region has the DNA TGTGCCAGCAGCGTAAGAGGGAACAATGAGCAGTTCTTC. Combining the CDR3 with reference TRBV9 and TRBJ2-1 gives the whole variable domain DSGVTQTPKHLITATGQRVTLRCSPRSGDLSVYWYQQSLDQGLQFLIQYYNGEERAKGNILERFSAQQFPDLHSELNLSSLELGDSALYFCASSVRGNNEQFFGPGTRLTVL.

The genes are TRBV19 and TRBJ2-7, with D possibly matching TRBD1 (5 bases). The CDR3 spans 13 residues. Germline-derived CDR1 and CDR2 are LNHDA and SQIVND (reference sequence). The V end was cut by 1 base, the J end by 5 bases, with 9 bases between. DNA for the CDR3: TGTGCCAGTAGTATAGCGGCAGGGAACGAGCAGTACTTC. Translating it yields CASSIAAGNEQYF.

The chain carries TRBV6-5 and TRBJ1-2; 7 bases align to TRBD1. The CDR3 spans 15 residues. Germline V CDR1 and CDR2: MNHEY, SVGAGI. The trim removed 6 bases at V and 1 base at J, leaving 8 bases unmatched. CDR3 sequence (DNA): TGTGCCAGCAGGCCCCGACAGGGAATTAACTATGGCTACACCTTC. It translates to CASRPRQGINYGYTF.

This clone was seen more than once but under ten times. The V gene is TRBV5-4, the J gene TRBJ1-2; 7 nucleotides agree with TRBD1. The junction had 21 bases not matched to a gene; V was cut back by 4 bases and J by 6 bases. Looked up from germline, CDR1 is SGHNT and CDR2 is YYREEE (reference sequence). The CDR3 is 18 residues long. The CDR3 sequence: CASSLPETGMEEKDGYTF. As DNA, the CDR3 is TGTGCCAGCAGCCTACCGGAGACAGGGATGGAAGAGAAAGATGGCTACACCTTC. Full variable domain (outside the CDR3, taken from reference TRBV5-4 and TRBJ1-2): ETGVTQSPTHLIKTRGQQVTLRCSSQSGHNTVSWYQQALGQGPQFIFQYYREEENGRGNFPPRFSGLQFPNYSSELNVNALELDDSALYLCASSLPETGMEEKDGYTFGSGTRLTVV.

The rearrangement joins TRBV29-1 to TRBJ1-6, with D maybe TRBD1 (6 bases). Between the trimmed V and J ends, which lost 4 bases and 11 bases, there was a span of 15 bases. The CDR3 loop spans 13 amino acids. Germline V lookup: CDR1 SQVTM, CDR2 ANQGSEA. CDR3 bases: TGCAGCGTTGGCGAGGTGAGGGACACACCCCTCCACTTT. Translated: CSVGEVRDTPLHF.

The V and J genes are TRBV4-2 and TRBJ2-1; D ambiguous. The CDR3 length is 15 residues. Deletions cut 0 bases from V and 6 bases from J, with 12 bases between. Per germline, CDR1 LGHNA and CDR2 YNFKEQ. Written as DNA, the CDR3 is TGTGCCAGCAGCCAAGATCTTACTATAGGCAATGAGCAGTTCTTC. Its translation is CASSQDLTIGNEQFF.

V and J are TRBV18 and TRBJ2-7; 8 bases agree with TRBD1. The junction had 9 bases not matched to a gene; V was cut back by 6 bases and J by 5 bases. This CDR3 has 14 amino acids. Germline CDR1 reads KGHSH; CDR2 reads LQKENI. The CDR3 DNA reads TGTGCCAGCTCGCCTTCGACAGGGGTGAACGAGCAGTACTTC. This codes for CASSPSTGVNEQYF.

V gene TRBV2 combines with J gene TRBJ1-6; D may be TRBD1 (6 bases). V was clipped by 4 bases and J by 1 base, with 8 bases between them. CDR3 length equals 15 residues. Per the germline V gene, CDR1 is SNHLY and CDR2 is FYNNEI. CDR3 protein: CASSGQGSYNSPLHF. The CDR3 DNA follows: TGTGCCAGCAGTGGGCAGGGGTCCTATAATTCACCCCTCCACTTT.

This sequence joins TRBV19 and TRBJ1-6; perhaps TRBD1 as D (6 bases). The CDR3 is 16 amino acids. Germline V gene lookup returns CDR1 LNHDA and CDR2 SQIVND (reference sequence). Trimming left V 6 bases short and J 0 bases short, with 12 bases between. In nucleotides, the CDR3 is TGTGCCAGTAGGGACAGTATCGACTCCTATAATTCACCCCTCCACTTT. This sequence encodes CASRDSIDSYNSPLHF. Variable domain in full (rest from reference TRBV19 and TRBJ1-6): DGGITQSPKYLFRKEGQNVTLSCEQNLNHDAMYWYRQDPGQGLRLIYYSQIVNDFQKGDIAEGYSVSREKKESFPLTVTSAQKNPTAFYLCASRDSIDSYNSPLHFGNGTRLTVT.

Only one count was recorded for this clone. The CDR3 bases are TGTGCCAGCAGTCAGACAGGGGTTCAGCCCCAGCATTTT. Translated: CASSQTGVQPQHF. The chain has TRBV28 and TRBJ1-5; 8 nucleotides line up with TRBD1. Germline CDR1 is MDHEN and CDR2 is SYDVKM. J was trimmed by 6 bases and V by 5 bases; bases with no gene match: 3. This CDR3 contains 13 residues.

The genes are TRBV5-1 and TRBJ1-2, with D possibly TRBD1 on 5 matching bases. The germline V gene encodes CDR1 SGHRS and CDR2 YFSETQ. V lost 1 base and J lost 1, with 8 bases in between. The CDR3 runs to 14 residues. DNA for the CDR3: TGCGCCAGCAGCTTGACAGGCGTTAACTATGGCTACACCTTC. Translating it yields CASSLTGVNYGYTF.

The chain links TRBV28 to TRBJ2-7, with TRBD1 identical over 8 bases. The CDR3 spans 15 residues. Germline loops: CDR1 MDHEN, CDR2 SYDVKM. J was trimmed by 2 bases and V by 5 bases; bases with no gene match: 8. This CDR3 reads CASSPGTGATYEQYF. For the CDR3, the DNA is TGTGCCAGCAGTCCCGGGACAGGAGCGACCTACGAGCAGTACTTC.

This clone showed up just once. The chain combines TRBV7-2 with TRBJ1-5; a weak D match, TRBD1 (6 bases). The CDR3 runs 15 residues. The germline CDR1 and CDR2 sequences are SGHTA and FQGNSA. V lost 5 bases, J lost 7 bases, and 18 bases lay in between. The CDR3 DNA reads TGTGCCAGCAGCCTGGCCTCGGGGGGGCGGCAGCCCCAGCATTTT. This encodes CASSLASGGRQPQHF.

This clone has only a few counts. V gene TRBV5-1 combines with J gene TRBJ2-1; D ambiguous. CDR1 and CDR2 (germline): SGHRS, YFSETQ. The V and J ends lost 2 bases and 6 bases respectively, with 12 bases between them. There are 14 residues in the CDR3. The CDR3 loop is CASSLGLISNEQFF. The CDR3 bases are TGCGCCAGCAGCTTAGGTCTCATATCCAATGAGCAGTTCTTC.